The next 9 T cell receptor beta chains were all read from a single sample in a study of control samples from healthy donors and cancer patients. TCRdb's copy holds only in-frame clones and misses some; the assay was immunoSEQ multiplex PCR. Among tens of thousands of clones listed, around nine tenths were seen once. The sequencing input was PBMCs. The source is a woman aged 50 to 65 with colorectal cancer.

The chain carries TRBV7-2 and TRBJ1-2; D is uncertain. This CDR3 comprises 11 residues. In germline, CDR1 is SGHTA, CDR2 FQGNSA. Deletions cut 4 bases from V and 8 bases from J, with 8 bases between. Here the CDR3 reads CASSSSIGYTF. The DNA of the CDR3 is TGTGCCAGCAGCTCCTCGATAGGCTACACCTTC.

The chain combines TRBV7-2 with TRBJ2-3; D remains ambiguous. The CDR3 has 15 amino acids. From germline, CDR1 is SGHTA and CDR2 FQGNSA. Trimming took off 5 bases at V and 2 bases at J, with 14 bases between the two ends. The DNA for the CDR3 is TGTGCCAGCAGCCAACAAGGTTTCCCCACAGATACGCAGTATTTT. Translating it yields CASSQQGFPTDTQYF. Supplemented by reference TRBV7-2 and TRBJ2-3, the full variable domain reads GAGVSQSPSNKVTEKGKDVELRCDPISGHTALYWYRQSLGQGLEFLIYFQGNSAPDKSGLPSDRFSAERTGGSVSTLTIQRTQQEDSAVYLCASSQQGFPTDTQYFGPGTRLTVL.

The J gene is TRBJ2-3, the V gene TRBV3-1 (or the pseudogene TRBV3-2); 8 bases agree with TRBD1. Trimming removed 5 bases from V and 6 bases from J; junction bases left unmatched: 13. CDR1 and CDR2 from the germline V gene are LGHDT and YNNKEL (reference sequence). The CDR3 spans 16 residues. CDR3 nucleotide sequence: TGTGCCAGCAGCATAATCAGGGGGCGGGGAGACGATACGCAGTATTTT. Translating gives CASSIIRGRGDDTQYF.

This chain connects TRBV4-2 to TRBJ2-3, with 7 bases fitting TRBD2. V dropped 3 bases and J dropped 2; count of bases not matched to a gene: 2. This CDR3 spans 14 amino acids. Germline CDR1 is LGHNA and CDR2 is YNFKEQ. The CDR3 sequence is CASSQGGDTDTQYF. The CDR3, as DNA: TGTGCCAGCAGCCAGGGAGGGGACACAGATACGCAGTATTTT.

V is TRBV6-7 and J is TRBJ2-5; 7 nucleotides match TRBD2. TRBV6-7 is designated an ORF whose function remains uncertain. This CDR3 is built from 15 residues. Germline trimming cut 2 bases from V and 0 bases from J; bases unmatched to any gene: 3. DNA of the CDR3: TGTGCCAGCAGTTACGGGGCGGGGGACCAAGAGACCCAGTACTTC. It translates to CASSYGAGDQETQYF.

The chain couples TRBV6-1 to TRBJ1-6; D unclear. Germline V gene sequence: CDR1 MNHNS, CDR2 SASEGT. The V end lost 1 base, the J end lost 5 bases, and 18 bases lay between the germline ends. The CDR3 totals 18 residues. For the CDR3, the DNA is TGTGCCAGCAGTGAAGTTTCTAGAGCCCGGTTCCATAATTCACCCCTCCACTTT. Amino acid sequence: CASSEVSRARFHNSPLHF.

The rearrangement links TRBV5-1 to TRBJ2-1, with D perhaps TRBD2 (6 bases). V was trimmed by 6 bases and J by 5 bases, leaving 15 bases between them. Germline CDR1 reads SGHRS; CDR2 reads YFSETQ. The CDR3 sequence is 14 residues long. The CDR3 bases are TGCGCCAGCAATGACGGGGGATCAAACAATGAGCAGTTCTTC. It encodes CASNDGGSNNEQFF.

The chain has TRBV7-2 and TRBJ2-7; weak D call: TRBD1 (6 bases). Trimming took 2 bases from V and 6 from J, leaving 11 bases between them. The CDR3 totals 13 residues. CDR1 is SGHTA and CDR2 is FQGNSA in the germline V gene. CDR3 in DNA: TGTGCCAGCAGCTTAACGATAGGGGGCGAGCAGTACGTC. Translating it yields CASSLTIGGEQYV.

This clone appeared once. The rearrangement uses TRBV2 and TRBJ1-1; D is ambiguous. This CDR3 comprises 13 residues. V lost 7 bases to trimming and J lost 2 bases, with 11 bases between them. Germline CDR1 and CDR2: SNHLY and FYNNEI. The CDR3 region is CASTREGNTEAFF. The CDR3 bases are TGTGCCAGCACGAGGGAAGGAAACACTGAAGCTTTCTTT.